What follows is one TCR beta chain and its context. This sample stems from a study of blood T cell repertoires in COVID-19. Study-wide context: Some COVID-19 samples were acute and others convalescent; all came from the United States, Italy and Spain. Nucleic acid was either cDNA or gDNA, and it came from T cells, B-cell-depleted T cells, or PBMCs.

Profiling relied on immunoSEQ multiplex PCR, and the TCRdb table lists in-frame clones only, not all of them. The sample has 200,000 to 250,000 clones; 70% to 85% are singletons. The receptor was derived from a woman older than 75 with active or convalescent COVID-19. Specimen: peripheral blood.

Here the CDR3 reads CASSKGQFVVNNEQFF. The CDR3, as DNA: TGTGCCAGCAGCAAGGGACAGTTTGTAGTGAACAATGAGCAGTTCTTC. The chain links TRBV3-1 (or the pseudogene TRBV3-2) to TRBJ2-1, with 7 bases lining up with TRBD1. The CDR3 is made up of 16 amino acids. Trimming cost V 5 bases and J 5 bases; bases outside gene matches: 12. CDR1 is LGHDT and CDR2 is YNNKEL in the germline V gene (reference sequence).